This T cell receptor (beta chain) is from a study of T cell responses to AZD1222 COVID-19 vaccine. Second-dose groups at about 4 or about 12 weeks were pooled. With respect to this clone: As yet, its antigen is unknown.

Study-level findings and limits: Reportedly, nearly half of unique spike TCRs recognized epitopes outside B.1.351/B.1.1.7 mutations. With two AZD1222 doses given, Spike-specific TCR breadth and depth both rose. Clonal diversity was possibly underestimated; the donors were predominantly white British and more often female.

Sequenced by immunoSEQ multiplex PCR; TCRdb stores in-frame clones only, minus some. The sample includes roughly 120,000 clones, 85% to 90% seen only once; the top ten take just under 4.5%. Trimming removed 1 base from V and 6 bases from J, with 10 bases in between. Germline CDR1 SEHNR, CDR2 FQNEAQ (reference sequence). The CDR3 extends over 14 amino acids. The sequence came from an adult who received the AZD1222 COVID-19 vaccine. The input for sequencing was peripheral blood, taken 28 days after the second AZD1222 dose. This chain uses TRBV7-9 with TRBJ1-5; D is possibly TRBD1 (6 bases). In DNA form, the CDR3 reads TGTGCCAGCAGCTTAGGGACAGATAGTCAGCCCCAGCATTTT. Encoded protein: CASSLGTDSQPQHF.